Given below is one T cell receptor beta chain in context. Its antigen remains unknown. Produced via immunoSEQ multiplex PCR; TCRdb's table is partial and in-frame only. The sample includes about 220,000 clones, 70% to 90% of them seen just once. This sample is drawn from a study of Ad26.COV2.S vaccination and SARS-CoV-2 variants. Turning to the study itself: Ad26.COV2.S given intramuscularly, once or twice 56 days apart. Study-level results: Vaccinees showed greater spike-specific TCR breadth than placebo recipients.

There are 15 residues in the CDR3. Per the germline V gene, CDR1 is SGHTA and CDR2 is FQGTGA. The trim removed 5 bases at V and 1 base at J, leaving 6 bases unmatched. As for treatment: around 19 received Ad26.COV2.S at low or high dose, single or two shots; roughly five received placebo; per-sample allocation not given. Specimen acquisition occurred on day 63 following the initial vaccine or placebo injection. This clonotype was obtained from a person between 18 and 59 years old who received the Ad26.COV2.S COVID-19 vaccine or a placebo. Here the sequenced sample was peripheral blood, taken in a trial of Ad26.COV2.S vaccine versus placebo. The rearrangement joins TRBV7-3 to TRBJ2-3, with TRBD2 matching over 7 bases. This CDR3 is CASSKSGIRTDTQYF. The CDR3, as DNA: TGTGCCAGCAGCAAAAGCGGGATCCGCACAGATACGCAGTATTTT.